A single TCR beta chain is shown here with its context. The sequenced template was RNA, covering the TCR beta CDR3 region. The authors performed first-round RT-PCR with HTBI primers and then a second-round multiplex PCR. TCRdb itself ran the multiplex PCR reads through MiXCR, one entry per CDR3 protein. The data show 360,000 or so distinct CDR3 sequences, with 15% to 20% seen just once and around 1.4% held by the top ten. These data belong to a study of Graves' ophthalmopathy and Graves' hyperthyroidism. CDR3 length: 14 residues. CDR1 is WSHSY and CDR2 is SAAADI in the germline V gene. J lost 3 bases, V lost 5 bases, and 4 bases had no gene match.

Sequenced input: peripheral blood. The chain joins TRBV10-2 to TRBJ1-1, with TRBD1 matching 9 bases. The source is a woman younger than 35 with Graves' ophthalmopathy. For the CDR3, the DNA is TGCGCCAGCAGTAACAGGGGGCGATACACTGAAGCTTTCTTT. Amino acids: CASSNRGRYTEAFF.